The 26 T cell receptor beta chains below were found in one sample sequenced in a study of blood T cell repertoires in COVID-19. Generated by immunoSEQ multiplex PCR, the TCRdb table keeps only in-frame clones and is missing some. Counted here are around 260,000 clones, about 80% occurring once; the ten biggest clones make up roughly 9.4%. Input material: peripheral blood. The receptors originated from a woman between 50 and 59 years old who had recovered from COVID-19.

The gene calls are TRBV4-3 and TRBJ2-4, with D perhaps matching TRBD1 (5 bases). The V and J ends lost 0 bases and 15 bases respectively, with 9 bases between them. The germline gives CDR1 LGHNA, CDR2 YSLEER. The CDR3 has 11 amino acids. The CDR3 DNA is TGCGCCAGCAGCCAAGAGACAGTTTGGTACTTC. It codes for CASSQETVWYF.

This clone was detected once. The chain employs TRBV29-1 and TRBJ2-7; D might be TRBD1 (6 bases). The germline V and J ends were trimmed by 7 bases and 2 bases, with 18 bases remaining between them. Germline lookup yields CDR1 SQVTM and CDR2 ANQGSEA. This CDR3 spans 14 amino acids. CDR3 residues: CSAIGQTRPYEQYF. DNA for the CDR3: TGCAGCGCCATCGGACAGACGAGACCCTACGAGCAGTACTTC.

Note on this clone: Different DNA sequences within this sample yield the same CDR3. The V call is TRBV19, the J call TRBJ1-6; 8 bases align to TRBD1. J was trimmed by 9 bases and V by 3 bases; bases with no gene match: 7. The CDR3 length is 15 residues. From germline, CDR1 is LNHDA and CDR2 SQIVND (reference sequence). CDR3 region: CASSILGQGGSPLHF. CDR3 coding DNA: TGTGCCAGTAGTATTCTTGGACAGGGAGGTTCACCCCTCCACTTT.

The chain is built from TRBV5-1 and TRBJ2-5; D perhaps matches TRBD1 (5 bases). Germline CDR1 reads SGHRS; CDR2 reads YFSETQ. V lost 2 bases and J 4 bases, leaving 15 bases between the germline ends. This CDR3 comprises 15 residues. The CDR3 spells CASSFDTLRGETQYF. CDR3 nucleotides: TGCGCCAGCAGCTTTGACACCCTTAGGGGAGAGACCCAGTACTTC.

The V gene is TRBV5-8, the J gene TRBJ2-5, with 9 bases identical to TRBD1. From germline, CDR1 is SGHTS and CDR2 YDEGEE. There are 16 residues in the CDR3. Unmatched junction bases numbered 10, after V lost 3 bases and J lost 4 bases. The CDR3 is CASSSLPTGGRETQYF. In DNA form, the CDR3 reads TGTGCCAGCAGCTCGCTTCCGACAGGGGGTAGAGAGACCCAGTACTTC.

This clone was detected many times. This chain links TRBV5-1 with TRBJ2-7, with TRBD1 matching over 7 bases. Trimming removed 1 base from V and 2 bases from J; junction bases left unmatched: 12. CDR3 length equals 17 residues. From germline, CDR1 is SGHRS and CDR2 YFSETQ. The CDR3 reads CASSLRASVQGAYEQYF. CDR3 DNA: TGCGCCAGCAGCTTGCGAGCTTCGGTGCAGGGGGCCTACGAGCAGTACTTC.

Points on this clone: The sample contains more than one DNA sequence encoding this CDR3. CDR3 in amino acids: CASSISGRETQYF. The CDR3 DNA sequence: TGTGCCAGTAGTATATCAGGGCGCGAGACCCAGTACTTC. The chain joins TRBV19 to TRBJ2-5; weak D call: TRBD1 (5 bases). The CDR3 is 13 amino acids. Germline CDR1 reads LNHDA; CDR2 reads SQIVND (reference sequence). Deletions cut 2 bases from V and 5 bases from J, with 9 bases between.

The chain is built from TRBV28 and TRBJ2-5, with a tentative D call TRBD1 (6 bases). The V gene's germline CDR1 is MDHEN and CDR2 SYDVKM. The CDR3 contains 12 residues. V shed 10 bases and J shed 7 bases, with 16 bases lying between them. CDR3: CAIRQAGGTQYF. CDR3 nucleotide sequence: TGTGCCATTAGACAGGCCGGCGGGACCCAGTACTTC. Combining the CDR3 with reference TRBV28 and TRBJ2-5 gives the whole variable domain DVKVTQSSRYLVKRTGEKVFLECVQDMDHENMFWYRQDPGLGLRLIYFSYDVKMKEKGDIPEGYSVSREKKERFSLILESASTNQTSMYLCAIRQAGGTQYFGPGTRLLVL.

The V call is TRBV6-4, the J call TRBJ1-2; 11 bases agree with TRBD1. Losses at the gene ends were 4 bases for V and 2 bases for J; bases not matched to a gene: 3. This CDR3 is built from 15 residues. Germline lookup yields CDR1 MRHNA and CDR2 SNTAGT. CDR3 loop: CASSVGTGGNYGYTF. CDR3 nucleotide sequence: TGTGCCAGCAGTGTTGGGACAGGGGGAAACTATGGCTACACCTTC.

The chain recombines TRBV7-3 with TRBJ1-1, with D tentatively TRBD1 (6 bases). Germline CDR1 reads SGHTA; CDR2 reads FQGTGA. V was cut by 2 bases and J by 1 base, with 11 bases left in between. The CDR3 loop spans 15 amino acids. For the CDR3, the DNA is TGTGCCAGCAGCTTAGGCGACAGGCGGAACACTGAAGCTTTCTTT. Its protein is CASSLGDRRNTEAFF.

Points on this clone: One end of the junction does not line up with germline, which may come from a read error. V is TRBV2 and J is TRBJ2-1, with D maybe TRBD2 (6 bases). Germline V CDR1 and CDR2: SNHLY, FYNNEI. The CDR3 has 14 residues. The CDR3 region has the DNA TGTGCCAGCAGTGCAAGGACTAAAGTAGATGAGCTGTTCTTC. Its translation: CASSARTKVDELFF.

The chain recombines TRBV19 with TRBJ2-7; 10 nucleotides align to TRBD1. This CDR3 has 15 residues. Germline V gene data show CDR1 as LNHDA and CDR2 as SQIVND (reference sequence). V trimming: 7 bases; J trimming: 2 bases; junction bases outside the gene matches: 8. This CDR3 is CASKERGTGAYEQYF. The CDR3 DNA sequence: TGTGCCAGTAAGGAGCGGGGGACAGGGGCCTACGAGCAGTACTTC.

V usage is TRBV27 and J usage is TRBJ1-2; 7 nucleotides align to TRBD1. Germline V gives CDR1 MNHEY, CDR2 SMNVEV (reference sequence). Unmatched junction bases numbered 14, after V lost 2 bases and J lost 8 bases. The CDR3 has 16 residues. In DNA form, the CDR3 reads TGTGCCAGCAGTTTACCCCGGGACAGCGGGTCGGGAGGCTACACCTTC. This encodes CASSLPRDSGSGGYTF.

The chain joins TRBV19 to TRBJ2-7, with 8 bases identical to TRBD1. Germline CDR1 and CDR2: LNHDA and SQIVND (reference sequence). V shed 7 bases, J shed 0 bases, and the junction held 5 bases outside the gene matches. This CDR3 is 14 amino acids long. CDR3 nucleotide sequence: TGTGCCAGTAAAGGGACAGGCGACTCCTACGAGCAGTACTTC. It is translated as CASKGTGDSYEQYF.

This chain uses TRBV28 with TRBJ2-2, with 11 nucleotides matching TRBD1. The CDR3 spans 14 residues. The germline CDR1 and CDR2 sequences are MDHEN and SYDVKM. V lost 6 bases and J lost 8; bases outside the gene matches: 5. CDR3 in DNA: TGTGCCAGCAGGAGGACAGGGGGCATGGGGGAGCTGTTTTTT. Translating it yields CASRRTGGMGELFF.

CDR3 nucleotides: TGTGCCAGCAGCCAGACGTCACAGGGCGAGCAGTACTTC. Its protein product is CASSQTSQGEQYF. The chain combines TRBV28 with TRBJ2-7; TRBD1 might be the D (6 bases). Per germline, CDR1 MDHEN and CDR2 SYDVKM. The V gene lost 6 bases and the J gene lost 6 bases, with 15 bases spanning the gap. The CDR3 loop spans 13 amino acids.

The V and J genes are TRBV30 and TRBJ1-2, with D unclear. The CDR3 consists of 12 residues. CDR1 GTSNPN and CDR2 SVGIG come from the germline V gene (reference sequence). V was pared by 2 bases and J by 7 bases, with 11 bases between. As DNA, the CDR3 is TGTGCCTGGAGTCCCTATCTGAGTGGCTACACCTTC. Translation gives CAWSPYLSGYTF.

The chain recombines TRBV18 with TRBJ1-3; 10 nucleotides match TRBD1. Germline lookup yields CDR1 KGHSH and CDR2 LQKENI. This CDR3 contains 19 residues. With 3 bases clipped from V and 1 base from J, the junction kept 12 bases outside the gene matches. Here the CDR3 DNA reads TGTGCCAGCTCACCGTTCTACCCGGGACAGGGGATTTCTGGAAACACCATATATTTT. The encoded protein is CASSPFYPGQGISGNTIYF.

The rearrangement uses TRBV28 and TRBJ2-3, with 8 bases aligning to TRBD1. Losses at the gene ends were 5 bases for V and 6 bases for J; bases not matched to a gene: 7. Germline V lookup: CDR1 MDHEN, CDR2 SYDVKM. The length of the CDR3 is 14 residues. The CDR3 protein is CASSPRTGPDTQYF. The CDR3 nucleotides read TGTGCCAGCAGTCCCCGGACAGGGCCGGATACGCAGTATTTT.

A note on this clone: At one of its ends the junction is not consistent with the germline gene, which may arise from a read error. This rearrangement joins TRBV11-2 to TRBJ2-7, with D perhaps matching TRBD1 or TRBD2 (5 bases each). The germline gives CDR1 SGHAT, CDR2 FQNNGV. The CDR3 loop spans 15 amino acids. The CDR3 region has the DNA TGTGCCAGCAGATTAGCGTTCCGACAGTACTACGAGCAGTACTTC. As protein: CASRLAFRQYYEQYF.

The rearrangement joins TRBV4-3 to TRBJ2-3; D is ambiguous. This CDR3 contains 17 residues. From germline, CDR1 is LGHNA and CDR2 YSLEER. V lost 0 bases to trimming and J lost 2 bases, with 15 bases between them. CDR3 in amino acids: CASSQDVSRKTTDTQYF. The CDR3 coding sequence is TGCGCCAGCAGCCAAGATGTTAGCCGAAAAACCACAGATACGCAGTATTTT.

This rearrangement joins TRBV6-1 to TRBJ2-7; 8 bases are shared with TRBD1. The V gene's germline CDR1 is MNHNS and CDR2 SASEGT. The length of the CDR3 is 15 residues. With V trimmed by 2 bases and J by 1 base, 4 bases remained unmatched. The CDR3 region has the DNA TGTGCCAGCAGTGAACAGGGGGCCGGGTCCTACGAGCAGTACTTC. Translation gives CASSEQGAGSYEQYF.

This clone was detected only once. The V call is TRBV7-2, the J call TRBJ2-5, with D possibly being TRBD1 (6 bases). CDR1 is SGHTA, CDR2 FQGNSA, per germline. The V end was cut by 5 bases, the J end by 5 bases, with 15 bases between. The CDR3 is 14 residues long. CDR3: CASSLGRQGETQYF. CDR3 in DNA: TGTGCCAGCAGCCTCGGGCGGCAGGGGGAGACCCAGTACTTC.

In DNA form, the CDR3 reads TGTGCCAGCAGCTTTGGACAGGGGGCCCTTTTTGAGCAGTTCTTC. Its translation: CASSFGQGALFEQFF. The chain employs TRBV7-2 and TRBJ2-1; 11 bases line up with TRBD1. Per germline, CDR1 SGHTA and CDR2 FQGNSA. The CDR3 is 15 residues long. V lost 3 bases, J lost 9 bases, and 7 bases stayed unmatched.

The chain carries TRBV13 and TRBJ1-2, with 9 bases identical to TRBD1. V was clipped by 5 bases and J by 6 bases; unmatched bases: 13. The CDR3 sequence is 16 residues long. Germline CDR1 is PRHDT and CDR2 is FYEKMQ (reference sequence). The CDR3 DNA reads as TGTGCCAGCAGCCCAAAGACAGGGGGGTTCAATGATGGCTACACCTTC. Translating it yields CASSPKTGGFNDGYTF.

The J gene is TRBJ2-2, the V gene TRBV3-1 (or the pseudogene TRBV3-2); the match to TRBD2 covers 12 bases. The CDR3 has 19 residues. Trimming took 0 bases from V and 4 from J; bases not matched to a gene: 9. Germline CDR1 LGHDT, CDR2 YNNKEL (reference sequence). The DNA of the CDR3 is TGTGCCAGCAGCCAAGATCCAATACTAGCGGGGGGACTCACCGGGGAGCTGTTTTTT. Encoded protein: CASSQDPILAGGLTGELFF.